The 13 T cell receptor beta chains in this list originate from one sample, sequenced in a study of T cells after yellow fever vaccination. TCRdb reprocessed the 5' RACE reads via MiXCR and lists one record per CDR3 protein. The table shows some 250,000 distinct CDR3 sequences, with roughly 3.7% occurring only once. Material: PBMCs, obtained 15 days after the yellow fever booster vaccination. These receptor sequences come from a man younger than 35 who received the YFV17D yellow fever vaccine.

This clonotype was detected many times. CDR3 bases: TGCAGTGCCGCCGGGGGGGCGCAGGGTGGCTACACCTTC. This gives the protein CSAAGGAQGGYTF. The chain has TRBV20-1 and TRBJ1-2, with D tentatively TRBD1 (6 bases). The CDR3 sequence is 13 residues long. Trimming cost V 6 bases and J 7 bases, with 18 bases left between them. CDR1 is DFQATT and CDR2 is SNEGSKA in the germline V gene (reference sequence).

At least ten counts were recorded for this clonotype. The J gene is TRBJ1-6, the V gene TRBV7-9; tentatively, D is TRBD1 (6 bases). CDR3 length: 14 residues. Germline V gene sequence: CDR1 SEHNR, CDR2 FQNEAQ (reference sequence). V gave up 5 bases and J gave up 10 bases, with 15 bases separating them. CDR3 residues: CASSSQGWGSPLHF. The CDR3 DNA follows: TGTGCCAGCAGCAGCCAGGGGTGGGGATCACCCCTCCACTTT.

This clonotype came up many times. V usage is TRBV3-1 and J usage is TRBJ2-7; D possibly corresponds to TRBD2 (6 bases). The CDR3 is 13 amino acids. V shed 2 bases and J shed 3 bases, with 8 bases lying between them. Germline V gene lookup returns CDR1 LGHDT and CDR2 YNNKEL (reference sequence). CDR3 amino acids: CASSQRRGYEQYV. The CDR3 nucleotides are TGTGCCAGCAGCCAACGGAGGGGCTACGAGCAGTACGTC.

This clonotype has a count of ten or more. V is TRBV19 and J is TRBJ2-7, with 7 nucleotides matching TRBD2. Germline trimming cut 6 bases from V and 1 base from J; bases unmatched to any gene: 9. The germline V gene has CDR1 LNHDA and CDR2 SQIVND (reference sequence). CDR3 length equals 15 residues. CDR3 residues: CASSRSGPRSYEQYF. The CDR3 coding sequence is TGTGCCAGTAGCCGTAGCGGGCCCCGTTCCTACGAGCAGTACTTC. Full variable domain (missing parts from reference TRBV19 and TRBJ2-7): DGGITQSPKYLFRKEGQNVTLSCEQNLNHDAMYWYRQDPGQGLRLIYYSQIVNDFQKGDIAEGYSVSREKKESFPLTVTSAQKNPTAFYLCASSRSGPRSYEQYFGPGTRLTVT.

The table lists this clonotype with many counts. The chain has TRBV18 and TRBJ1-5; D may be TRBD1 (5 bases). Germline lookup yields CDR1 KGHSH and CDR2 LQKENI. Trimming pared 3 bases from V and 0 bases from J, leaving 9 bases between. This CDR3 has 15 residues. The CDR3, as DNA: TGTGCCAGCTCACCTTCACAGGTTAGCAATCAGCCCCAGCATTTT. It translates to CASSPSQVSNQPQHF.

This clonotype was found many times. This chain connects TRBV27 to TRBJ2-1; 13 bases match TRBD2. V lost 2 bases, J lost 9 bases, and 19 bases stayed unmatched. This CDR3 contains 20 residues. The germline gives CDR1 MNHEY, CDR2 SMNVEV (reference sequence). CDR3: CASSLRIGTSGGAVPFEQFF. In nucleotides, the CDR3 is TGTGCCAGCAGTTTAAGGATTGGAACTAGCGGGGGGGCCGTTCCTTTTGAGCAGTTCTTC.

At least ten counts were recorded for this clonotype. The V and J genes are TRBV9 and TRBJ2-5; 8 nucleotides line up with TRBD2. V was clipped by 3 bases and J by 5 bases; unmatched bases: 9. The CDR3 is made up of 15 amino acids. CDR1 is SGDLS, CDR2 YYNGEE, per germline. The CDR3 loop reads CASSAGTRPWETQYF. The CDR3 DNA follows: TGTGCCAGCAGCGCGGGGACTAGGCCGTGGGAGACCCAGTACTTC.

This clonotype appeared many times. The V and J genes are TRBV12-3 or TRBV12-4 and TRBJ1-1; the match to TRBD1 covers 10 bases. With 1 base clipped from V and 3 bases from J, the junction kept 20 bases outside the gene matches. The CDR3 has 21 residues. CDR3 protein: CASSLGARGLDRGGPDTEAFF. CDR3 DNA: TGTGCCAGCAGTTTAGGAGCGCGAGGTCTGGACAGGGGGGGTCCTGACACTGAAGCTTTCTTT.

This clonotype has at least ten counts. V gene TRBV24-1 combines with J gene TRBJ2-5; D is ambiguous. The CDR3 extends over 12 amino acids. From germline, CDR1 is KGHDR and CDR2 SFDVKD. V lost 3 bases to trimming and J lost 3 bases, with 4 bases between them. CDR3 protein: CATSDEKETQYF. DNA of the CDR3: TGTGCCACCAGTGATGAGAAAGAGACCCAGTACTTC.

The table lists this clonotype with many counts. The gene calls are TRBV28 and TRBJ2-3; 7 nucleotides line up with TRBD1. This CDR3 has 15 residues. Germline V gene sequence: CDR1 MDHEN, CDR2 SYDVKM. V lost 6 bases and J lost 3; bases outside the gene matches: 9. CDR3 nucleotides: TGTGCCAGCAGCGAGATACAGGGGAAGACAGATACGCAGTATTTT. As protein: CASSEIQGKTDTQYF.

The genes are TRBV10-3 and TRBJ2-3; D possibly corresponds to TRBD1 (5 bases). This CDR3 is built from 13 residues. V dropped 0 bases and J dropped 10 bases, with 11 bases sitting between them. CDR1 and CDR2 (germline): ENHRY, SYGVKD. Here the CDR3 DNA reads TGTGCCATCAGTGAGTCCTTTACAGGCGCGCAGTATTTT. Its protein is CAISESFTGAQYF.

This clonotype was found many times. J is TRBJ2-1 and V is TRBV4-3; D unresolved. The V and J ends lost 2 bases and 10 bases respectively, with 24 bases between them. The CDR3 sequence is 17 residues long. CDR1 and CDR2 from the germline V gene are LGHNA and YSLEER. This chain's CDR3 is CASSQITATAAAAEQFF. For the CDR3, the DNA is TGCGCCAGCAGCCAAATAACTGCAACGGCCGCCGCGGCGGAGCAGTTCTTC.

The chain has TRBV10-2 and TRBJ2-5; D possibly uses TRBD1 or TRBD2 (6 bases each). Germline V gives CDR1 WSHSY, CDR2 SAAADI. V lost 0 bases and J lost 4, with 15 bases in between. The CDR3 runs to 16 residues. The CDR3 DNA reads TGCGCCAGCAGTGAGTCCCTGACTAGGGGGTTAGAGACCCAGTACTTC. It codes for CASSESLTRGLETQYF.